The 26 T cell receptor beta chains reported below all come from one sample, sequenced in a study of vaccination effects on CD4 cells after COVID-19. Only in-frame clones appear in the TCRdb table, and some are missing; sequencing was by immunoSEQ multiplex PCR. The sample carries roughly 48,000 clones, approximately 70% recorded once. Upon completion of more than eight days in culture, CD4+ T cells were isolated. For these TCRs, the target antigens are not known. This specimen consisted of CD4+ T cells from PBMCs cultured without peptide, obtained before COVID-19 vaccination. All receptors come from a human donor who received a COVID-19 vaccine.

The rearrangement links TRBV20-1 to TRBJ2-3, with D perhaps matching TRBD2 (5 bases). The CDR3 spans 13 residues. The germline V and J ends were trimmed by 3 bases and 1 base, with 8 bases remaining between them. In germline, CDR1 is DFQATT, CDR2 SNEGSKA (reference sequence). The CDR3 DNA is TGCAGTGCTAGTTTACTAGGCACAGATACGCAGTATTTT. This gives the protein CSASLLGTDTQYF.

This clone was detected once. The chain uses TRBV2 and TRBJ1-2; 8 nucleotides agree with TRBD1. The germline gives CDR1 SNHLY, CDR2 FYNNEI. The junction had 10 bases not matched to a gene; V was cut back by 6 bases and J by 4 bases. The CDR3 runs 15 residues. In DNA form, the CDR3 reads TGTGCCAGCAGGGACAGGGTGATGACCGTCTATGGCTACACCTTC. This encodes CASRDRVMTVYGYTF. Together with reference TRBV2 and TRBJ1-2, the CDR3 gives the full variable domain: EPEVTQTPSHQVTQMGQEVILRCVPISNHLYFYWYRQILGQKVEFLVSFYNNEISEKSEIFDDQFSVERPDGSNFTLKIRSTKLEDSAMYFCASRDRVMTVYGYTFGSGTRLTVV.

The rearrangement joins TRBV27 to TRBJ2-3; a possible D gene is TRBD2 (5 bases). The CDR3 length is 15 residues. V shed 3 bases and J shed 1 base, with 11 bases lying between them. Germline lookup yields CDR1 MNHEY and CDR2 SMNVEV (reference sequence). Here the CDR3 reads CASSFRGTRTDTQYF. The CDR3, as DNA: TGTGCCAGCAGTTTTCGGGGTACCCGCACAGATACGCAGTATTTT.

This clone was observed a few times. The CDR3 loop reads CASSLQGAYGYTF. CDR3 sequence (DNA): TGTGCCAGCAGCTTACAGGGGGCCTATGGCTACACCTTC. This rearrangement joins TRBV5-4 to TRBJ1-2; 9 nucleotides line up with TRBD1. Trimming cost V 2 bases and J 4 bases; bases outside gene matches: 0. The CDR3 covers 13 residues. Germline-derived CDR1 and CDR2 are SGHNT and YYREEE (reference sequence).

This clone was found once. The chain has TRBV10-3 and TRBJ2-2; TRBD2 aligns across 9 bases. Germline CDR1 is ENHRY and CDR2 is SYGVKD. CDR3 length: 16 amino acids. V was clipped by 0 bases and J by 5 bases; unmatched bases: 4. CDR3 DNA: TGTGCCATCAGTGAGTCGGATAGCGGGGGAACCGGGGAGCTGTTTTTT. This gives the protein CAISESDSGGTGELFF.

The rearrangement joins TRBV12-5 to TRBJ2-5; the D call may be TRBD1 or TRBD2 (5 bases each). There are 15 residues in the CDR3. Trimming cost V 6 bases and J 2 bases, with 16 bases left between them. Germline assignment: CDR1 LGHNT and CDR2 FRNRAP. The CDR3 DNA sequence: TGTGCTAGTGGCACCGGGGACCGACCACAAGAGACCCAGTACTTC. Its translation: CASGTGDRPQETQYF. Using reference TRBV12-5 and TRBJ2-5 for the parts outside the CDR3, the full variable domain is DARVTQTPRHKVTEMGQEVTMRCQPILGHNTVFWYRQTMMQGLELLAYFRNRAPLDDSGMPKDRFSAEMPDATLATLKIQPSEPRDSAVYFCASGTGDRPQETQYFGPGTRLLVL.

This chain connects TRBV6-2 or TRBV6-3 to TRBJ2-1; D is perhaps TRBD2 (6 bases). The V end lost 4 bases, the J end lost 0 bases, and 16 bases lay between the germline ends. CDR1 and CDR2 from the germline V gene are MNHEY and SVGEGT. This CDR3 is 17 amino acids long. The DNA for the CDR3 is TGTGCCAGCAGTTGGGGCGGGGTAATAAGCTCCTACAATGAGCAGTTCTTC. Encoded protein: CASSWGGVISSYNEQFF.

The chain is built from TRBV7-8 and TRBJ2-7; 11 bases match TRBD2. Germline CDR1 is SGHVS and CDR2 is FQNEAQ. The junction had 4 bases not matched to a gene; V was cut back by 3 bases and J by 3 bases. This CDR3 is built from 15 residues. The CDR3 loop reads CASSFRLAGFYEQYF. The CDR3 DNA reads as TGTGCCAGCAGCTTCCGACTAGCGGGATTCTACGAGCAGTACTTC.

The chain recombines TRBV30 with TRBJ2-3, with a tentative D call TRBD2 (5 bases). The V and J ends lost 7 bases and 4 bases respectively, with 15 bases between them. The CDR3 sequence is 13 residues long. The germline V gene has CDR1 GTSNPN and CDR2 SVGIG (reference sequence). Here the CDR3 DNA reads TGTGCCTATCAGCGGCTACCTGCAGATACGCAGTATTTT. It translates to CAYQRLPADTQYF.

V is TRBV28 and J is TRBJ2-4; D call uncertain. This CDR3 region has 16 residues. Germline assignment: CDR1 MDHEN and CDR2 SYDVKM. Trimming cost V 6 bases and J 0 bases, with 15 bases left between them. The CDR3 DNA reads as TGTGCCAGCAGCTCGGCGGCAGATAAAGCCAAAAACATTCAGTACTTC. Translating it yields CASSSAADKAKNIQYF.

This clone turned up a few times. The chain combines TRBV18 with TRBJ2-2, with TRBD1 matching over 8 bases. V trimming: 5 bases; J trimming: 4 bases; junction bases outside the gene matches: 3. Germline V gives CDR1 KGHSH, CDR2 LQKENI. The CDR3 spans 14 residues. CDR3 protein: CASSYTGGTGELFF. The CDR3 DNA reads TGTGCCAGCTCATACACAGGGGGCACCGGGGAGCTGTTTTTT.

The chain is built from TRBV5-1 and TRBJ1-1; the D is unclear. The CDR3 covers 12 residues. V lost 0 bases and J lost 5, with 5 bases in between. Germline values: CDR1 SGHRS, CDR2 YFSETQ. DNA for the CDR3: TGCGCCAGCAGCTTGGAGGGAACTGAAGCTTTCTTT. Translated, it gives CASSLEGTEAFF.

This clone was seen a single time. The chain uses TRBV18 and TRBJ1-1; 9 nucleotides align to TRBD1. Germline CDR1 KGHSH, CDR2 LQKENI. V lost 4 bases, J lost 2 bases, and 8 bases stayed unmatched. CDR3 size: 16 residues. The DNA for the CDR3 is TGTGCCAGCTCACGAAGCCGGGACAGGGCCAACACTGAAGCTTTCTTT. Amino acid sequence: CASSRSRDRANTEAFF. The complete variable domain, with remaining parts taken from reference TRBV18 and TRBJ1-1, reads NAGVMQNPRHLVRRRGQEARLRCSPMKGHSHVYWYRQLPEEGLKFMVYLQKENIIDESGMPKERFSAEFPKEGPSILRIQQVVRGDSAAYFCASSRSRDRANTEAFFGQGTRLTVV.

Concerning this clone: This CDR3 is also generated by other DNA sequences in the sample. For the CDR3, the DNA is TGTGCCAGCAGCTTGGACAGGGGAACTGAAGCTTTCTTT. Protein product: CASSLDRGTEAFF. This sequence joins TRBV7-2 and TRBJ1-1; 9 bases are a match to TRBD1. The CDR3 is 13 amino acids. CDR1 SGHTA and CDR2 FQGNSA come from the germline V gene. Trimming at V came to 3 bases and at J to 5 bases, leaving 1 base not matched to a gene.

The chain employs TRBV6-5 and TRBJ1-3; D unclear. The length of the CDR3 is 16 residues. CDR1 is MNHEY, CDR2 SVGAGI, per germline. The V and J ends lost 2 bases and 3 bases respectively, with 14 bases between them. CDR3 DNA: TGTGCCAGCAGTTACGCACGGAGTGGAGGTGGAAACACCATATATTTT. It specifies CASSYARSGGGNTIYF.

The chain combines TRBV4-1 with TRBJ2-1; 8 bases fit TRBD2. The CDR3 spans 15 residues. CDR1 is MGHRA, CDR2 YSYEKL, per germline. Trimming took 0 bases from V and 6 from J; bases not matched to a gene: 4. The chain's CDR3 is CASSQDPGTSNEQFF. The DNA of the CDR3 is TGCGCCAGCAGCCAAGATCCGGGGACTAGCAATGAGCAGTTCTTC.

CDR3 residues: CASSFGQGTSPLHF. CDR3 bases: TGTGCCAGCAGCTTTGGACAGGGAACTTCACCCCTCCACTTT. The chain carries TRBV7-8 and TRBJ1-6, with 8 bases matching TRBD1. The CDR3 runs to 14 residues. V was pared by 3 bases and J by 9 bases, with 4 bases of the junction left unmatched. The V gene's germline CDR1 is SGHVS and CDR2 FQNEAQ.

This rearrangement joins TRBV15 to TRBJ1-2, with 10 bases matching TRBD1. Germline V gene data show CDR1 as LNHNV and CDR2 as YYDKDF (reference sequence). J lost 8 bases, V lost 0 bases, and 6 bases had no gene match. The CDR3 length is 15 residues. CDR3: CATSRDRDRGRGYTF. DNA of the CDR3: TGTGCCACCAGCAGAGACAGGGACAGGGGACGGGGCTACACCTTC.

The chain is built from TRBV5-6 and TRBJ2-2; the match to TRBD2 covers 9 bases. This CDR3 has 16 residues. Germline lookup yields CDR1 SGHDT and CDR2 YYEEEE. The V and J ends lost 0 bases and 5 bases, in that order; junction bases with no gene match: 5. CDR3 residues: CASSLVVAGETGELFF. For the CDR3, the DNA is TGTGCCAGCAGCTTGGTGGTAGCGGGGGAAACCGGGGAGCTGTTTTTT.

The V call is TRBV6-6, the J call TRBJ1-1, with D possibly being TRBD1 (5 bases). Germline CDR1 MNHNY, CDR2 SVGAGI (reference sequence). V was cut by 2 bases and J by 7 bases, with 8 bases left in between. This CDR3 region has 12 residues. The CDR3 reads CASSYGDGEAFF. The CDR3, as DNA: TGTGCCAGCAGTTACGGGGACGGTGAAGCTTTCTTT.

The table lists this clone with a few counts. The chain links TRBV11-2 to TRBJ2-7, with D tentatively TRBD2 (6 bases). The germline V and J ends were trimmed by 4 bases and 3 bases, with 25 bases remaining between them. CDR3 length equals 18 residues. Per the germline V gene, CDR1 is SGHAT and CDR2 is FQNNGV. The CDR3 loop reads CASSSGQLLTSSNYEQYF. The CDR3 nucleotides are TGTGCCAGCAGCTCCGGACAACTGCTCACTAGCAGTAACTACGAGCAGTACTTC.

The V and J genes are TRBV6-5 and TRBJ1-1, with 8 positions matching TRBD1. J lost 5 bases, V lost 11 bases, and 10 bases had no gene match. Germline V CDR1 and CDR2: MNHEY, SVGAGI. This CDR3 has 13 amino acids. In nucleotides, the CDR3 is TGTGCCGGGCAGGGGGCGGTTTGGACTGAAGCTTTCTTT. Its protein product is CAGQGAVWTEAFF.

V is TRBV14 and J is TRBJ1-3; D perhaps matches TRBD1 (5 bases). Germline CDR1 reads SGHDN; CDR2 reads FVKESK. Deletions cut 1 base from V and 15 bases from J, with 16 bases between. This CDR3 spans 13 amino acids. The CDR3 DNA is TGTGCCAGCAGCCAAGGGAGGGGACGGGACCCATATTTT. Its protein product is CASSQGRGRDPYF.

The CDR3 DNA follows: TGTGCCTGGAGTGTAAAAGGTGGACAGGGGAACACCATATATTTT. Encoded protein: CAWSVKGGQGNTIYF. V is TRBV30 and J is TRBJ1-3; 9 nucleotides agree with TRBD1. The V and J ends lost 0 bases and 7 bases, in that order; junction bases with no gene match: 7. The CDR3 extends over 15 amino acids. CDR1 is GTSNPN, CDR2 SVGIG, per germline (reference sequence).

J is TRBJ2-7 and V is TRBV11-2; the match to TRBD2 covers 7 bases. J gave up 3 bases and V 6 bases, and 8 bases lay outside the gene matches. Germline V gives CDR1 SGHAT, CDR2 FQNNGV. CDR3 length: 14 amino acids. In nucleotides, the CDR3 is TGTGCCAGCAGACCTAGCGGAATGAACTACGAGCAGTACTTC. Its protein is CASRPSGMNYEQYF.

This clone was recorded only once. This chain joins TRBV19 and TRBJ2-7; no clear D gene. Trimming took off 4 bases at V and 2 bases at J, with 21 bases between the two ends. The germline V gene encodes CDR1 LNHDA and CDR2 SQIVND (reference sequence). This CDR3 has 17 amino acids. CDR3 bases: TGTGCCAGTAGTACCCGTGATTTGCTCGCGGCTACCTACGAGCAGTACTTC. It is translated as CASSTRDLLAATYEQYF. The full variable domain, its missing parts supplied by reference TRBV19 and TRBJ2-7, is DGGITQSPKYLFRKEGQNVTLSCEQNLNHDAMYWYRQDPGQGLRLIYYSQIVNDFQKGDIAEGYSVSREKKESFPLTVTSAQKNPTAFYLCASSTRDLLAATYEQYFGPGTRLTVT.